This TCR beta chain emerged from a study of blood T cells in healthy people across ages. A second PCR of 7 to 11 cycles used a sample-barcoded 5' primer and a J-beta primer mix. TCRdb processed the 5' RACE reads anew with MiXCR; each CDR3 protein has one entry. The sample has about a million distinct CDR3 sequences, roughly half seen once. The CDR3 is made up of 14 amino acids. CDR1 is MNHEY, CDR2 SVGEGT, per germline. Sequencing was done on a sample of blood. V usage is TRBV6-2 or TRBV6-3 and J usage is TRBJ2-5; 7 bases map to TRBD2. The end of the DNA is better explained by TRBJ2-7, so the J call may be wrong. The TCR originated in an older woman in good health. CDR3 sequence: CASRPSGNPYEQYF. CDR3 DNA sequence: TGTGCCAGCAGGCCTAGCGGAAACCCCTACGAGCAGTACTTC.